The present T cell receptor (beta chain) was sequenced within a study of neoadjuvant anti-PD-1 for oral cavity cancer. On the study more broadly: Before surgery, most patients got three to four biweekly 3 mg/kg nivolumab doses. Patients without progression got a fourth dose around day 43.

This clone has only a few counts. The CDR3 has 15 amino acids. The V and J ends lost 2 bases and 6 bases, in that order; junction bases with no gene match: 6. CDR1 is SGHTA and CDR2 is FQGNSA in the germline V gene. This table comes from immunoSEQ multiplex PCR, and its TCRdb copy is limited to in-frame clones, with some not included. The data show approximately 15,000 clones, with roughly 40% seen just once and 35% to 45% held by the top ten. As for time point: after neoadjuvant nivolumab, at surgical resection. Cohort: HPV-negative, locally advanced oral cavity squamous cell carcinoma patients. Sequences were derived from tumor tissue, sampled after nivolumab (anti-PD-1) treatment. This chain connects TRBV7-2 to TRBJ1-5; 8 bases agree with TRBD1. The sequence came from a person aged 40 to 85 with oral cavity squamous cell carcinoma. The CDR3 region is CASSLSTGAGQPQHF. The CDR3 DNA reads as TGTGCCAGCAGCTTATCGACAGGGGCCGGTCAGCCCCAGCATTTT.